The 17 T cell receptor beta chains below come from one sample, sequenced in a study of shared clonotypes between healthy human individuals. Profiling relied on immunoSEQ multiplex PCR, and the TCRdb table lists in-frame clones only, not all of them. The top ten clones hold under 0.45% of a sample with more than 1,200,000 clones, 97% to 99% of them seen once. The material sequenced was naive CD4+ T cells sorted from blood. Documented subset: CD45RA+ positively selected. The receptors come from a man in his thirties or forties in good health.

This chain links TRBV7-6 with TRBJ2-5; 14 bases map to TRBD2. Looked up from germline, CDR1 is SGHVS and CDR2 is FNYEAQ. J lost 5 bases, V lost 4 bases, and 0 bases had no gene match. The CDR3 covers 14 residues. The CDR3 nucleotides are TGTGCCAGCAGCTGGACTAGCGGGAGGGAGACCCAGTACTTC. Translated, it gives CASSWTSGRETQYF.

CDR3 residues: CASSLRSGTSAEQYF. The CDR3 nucleotides read TGTGCCAGCAGCCTCAGGAGCGGGACTTCGGCGGAGCAGTACTTC. The rearrangement links TRBV13 to TRBJ2-7, with TRBD2 matching 7 bases. This CDR3 region has 15 residues. Trimming cost V 5 bases and J 7 bases; bases outside gene matches: 14. Germline-derived CDR1 and CDR2 are PRHDT and FYEKMQ (reference sequence).

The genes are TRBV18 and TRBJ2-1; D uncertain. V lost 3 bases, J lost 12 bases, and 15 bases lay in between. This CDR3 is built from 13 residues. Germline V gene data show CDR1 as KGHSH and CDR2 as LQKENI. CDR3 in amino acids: CASSPSNDGPQFF. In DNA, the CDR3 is TGTGCCAGCTCACCGTCGAACGACGGACCGCAGTTCTTC.

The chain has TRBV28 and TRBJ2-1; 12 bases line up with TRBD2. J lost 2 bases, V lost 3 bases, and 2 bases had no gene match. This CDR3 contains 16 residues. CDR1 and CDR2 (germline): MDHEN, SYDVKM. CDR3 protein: CASSFRTSGAYNEQFF. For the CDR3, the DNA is TGTGCCAGCAGTTTTAGGACTAGCGGGGCCTACAATGAGCAGTTCTTC.

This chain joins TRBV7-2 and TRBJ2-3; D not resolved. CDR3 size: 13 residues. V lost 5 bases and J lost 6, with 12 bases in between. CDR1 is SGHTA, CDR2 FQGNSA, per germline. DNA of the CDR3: TGTGCCAGCAGCCCCTTTGGGAAGGATACGCAGTATTTT. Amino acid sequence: CASSPFGKDTQYF.

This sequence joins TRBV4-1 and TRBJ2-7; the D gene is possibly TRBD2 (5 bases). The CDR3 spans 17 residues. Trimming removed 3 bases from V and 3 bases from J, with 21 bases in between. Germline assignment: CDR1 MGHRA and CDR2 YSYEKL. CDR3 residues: CASSHPLRVASIYEQYF. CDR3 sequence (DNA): TGCGCCAGCAGCCACCCCCTTAGGGTAGCGTCGATCTACGAGCAGTACTTC.

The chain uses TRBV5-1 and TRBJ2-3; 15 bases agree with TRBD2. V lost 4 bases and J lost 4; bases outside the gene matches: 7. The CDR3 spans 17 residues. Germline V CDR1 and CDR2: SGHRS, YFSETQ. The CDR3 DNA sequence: TGCGCCAGCAGCATTGGACTAGCGGGAGGGCCTGCAGATACGCAGTATTTT. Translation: CASSIGLAGGPADTQYF.

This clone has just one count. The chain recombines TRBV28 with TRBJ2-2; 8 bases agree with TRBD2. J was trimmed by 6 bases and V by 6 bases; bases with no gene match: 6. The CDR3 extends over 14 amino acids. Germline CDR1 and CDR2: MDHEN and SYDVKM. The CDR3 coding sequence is TGTGCCAGCAGCCCGGGAGGGCGTGCCGGGGAGCTGTTTTTT. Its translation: CASSPGGRAGELFF.

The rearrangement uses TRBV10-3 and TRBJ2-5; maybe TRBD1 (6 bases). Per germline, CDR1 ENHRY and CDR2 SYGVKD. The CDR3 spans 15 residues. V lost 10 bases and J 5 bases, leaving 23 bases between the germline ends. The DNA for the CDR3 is TGTGCCACCTCATTGGGACAACAAGGCAGGGAGACCCAGTACTTC. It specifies CATSLGQQGRETQYF.

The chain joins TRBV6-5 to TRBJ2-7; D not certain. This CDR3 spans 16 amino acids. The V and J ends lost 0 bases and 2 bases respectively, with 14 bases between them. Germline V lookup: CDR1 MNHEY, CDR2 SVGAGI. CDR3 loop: CASSYSVRSSTYEQYF. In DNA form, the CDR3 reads TGTGCCAGCAGTTACTCGGTAAGGAGTTCTACCTACGAGCAGTACTTC.

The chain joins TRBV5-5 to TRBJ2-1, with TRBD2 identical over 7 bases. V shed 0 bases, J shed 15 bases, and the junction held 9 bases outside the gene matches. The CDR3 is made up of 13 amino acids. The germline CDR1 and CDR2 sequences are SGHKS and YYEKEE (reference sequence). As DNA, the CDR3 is TGTGCCAGCAGCTTGGCCCCGGGAGGAGTAGGGTTCTTC. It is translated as CASSLAPGGVGFF.

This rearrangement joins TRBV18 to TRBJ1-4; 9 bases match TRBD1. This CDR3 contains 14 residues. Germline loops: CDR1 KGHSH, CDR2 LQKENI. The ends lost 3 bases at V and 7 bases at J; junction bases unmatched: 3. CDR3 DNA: TGTGCCAGCTCACCGTGGGACAGGGCTGAAAAACTGTTTTTT. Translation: CASSPWDRAEKLFF.

CDR3 sequence (DNA): TGTGCCAGCAGCTTGGAGGGGGGATTGCCCCAGCATTTT. Protein: CASSLEGGLPQHF. The chain recombines TRBV5-4 with TRBJ1-5; tentative D call: TRBD1 (6 bases). The CDR3 contains 13 residues. Germline loops: CDR1 SGHNT, CDR2 YYREEE (reference sequence). Trimming left V 0 bases short and J 9 bases short, with 10 bases between.

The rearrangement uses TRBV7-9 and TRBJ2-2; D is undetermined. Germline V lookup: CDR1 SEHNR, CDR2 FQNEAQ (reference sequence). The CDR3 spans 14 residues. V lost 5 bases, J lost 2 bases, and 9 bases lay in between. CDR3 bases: TGTGCCAGCAGCCGATCTCGAAACACCGGGGAGCTGTTTTTT. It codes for CASSRSRNTGELFF.

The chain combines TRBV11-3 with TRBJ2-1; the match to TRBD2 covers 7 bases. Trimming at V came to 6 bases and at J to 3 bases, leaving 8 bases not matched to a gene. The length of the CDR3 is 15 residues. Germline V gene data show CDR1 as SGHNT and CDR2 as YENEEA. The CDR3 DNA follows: TGTGCCAGCAGACGCGGGACTATTTTCTACAATGAGCAGTTCTTC. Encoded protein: CASRRGTIFYNEQFF.

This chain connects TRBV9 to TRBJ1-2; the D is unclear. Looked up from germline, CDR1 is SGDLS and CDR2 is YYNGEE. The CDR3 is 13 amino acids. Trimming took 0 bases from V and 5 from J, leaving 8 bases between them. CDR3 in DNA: TGTGCCAGCAGCGTAGGGCTCGGATATGGCTACACCTTC. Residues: CASSVGLGYGYTF. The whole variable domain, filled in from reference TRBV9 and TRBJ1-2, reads DSGVTQTPKHLITATGQRVTLRCSPRSGDLSVYWYQQSLDQGLQFLIQYYNGEERAKGNILERFSAQQFPDLHSELNLSSLELGDSALYFCASSVGLGYGYTFGSGTRLTVV.

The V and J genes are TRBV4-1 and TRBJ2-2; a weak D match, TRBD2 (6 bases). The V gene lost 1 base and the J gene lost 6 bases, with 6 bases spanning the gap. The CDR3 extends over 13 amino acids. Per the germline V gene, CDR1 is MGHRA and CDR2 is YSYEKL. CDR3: CASSQVAAGELFF. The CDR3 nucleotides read TGCGCCAGCAGCCAAGTAGCGGCCGGGGAGCTGTTTTTT.